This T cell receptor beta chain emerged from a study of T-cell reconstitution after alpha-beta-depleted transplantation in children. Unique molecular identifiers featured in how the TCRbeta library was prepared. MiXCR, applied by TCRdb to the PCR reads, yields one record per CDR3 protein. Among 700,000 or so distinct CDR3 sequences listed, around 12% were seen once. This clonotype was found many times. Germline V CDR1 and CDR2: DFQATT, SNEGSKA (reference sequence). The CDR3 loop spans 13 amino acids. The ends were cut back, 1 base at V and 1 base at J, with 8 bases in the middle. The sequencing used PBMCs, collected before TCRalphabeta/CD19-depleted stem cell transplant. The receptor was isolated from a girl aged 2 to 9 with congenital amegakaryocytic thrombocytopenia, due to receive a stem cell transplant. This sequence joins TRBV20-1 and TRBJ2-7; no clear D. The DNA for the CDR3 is TGCAGTGCTAGAGCGCCGGAATCCTACGAGCAGTACTTC. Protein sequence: CSARAPESYEQYF.